A single sample is the source of the 17 T cell receptor beta chains below, sequenced in a study of blood T cells in healthy people across ages. A sample-barcoded 5' primer and a J-beta primer mix were used in a second PCR of roughly 7 to 11 cycles. TCRdb re-called the 5' RACE reads through MiXCR, storing one row per CDR3 protein. Of around 780,000 distinct CDR3 sequences listed, just over 55% are singletons. The sequencing input was blood. The receptors originated from a middle-aged man in good health.

V usage is TRBV29-1 and J usage is TRBJ2-7, with D unclear. V lost 6 bases, J lost 1 base, and 7 bases lay in between. Germline V gene lookup returns CDR1 SQVTM and CDR2 ANQGSEA. This CDR3 comprises 11 residues. The CDR3 loop is CSVANSYEQYF. In nucleotides, the CDR3 is TGCAGCGTCGCAAATTCCTACGAGCAGTACTTC.

The chain joins TRBV11-2 to TRBJ2-2; 7 bases agree with TRBD1. The J segment lost 5 bases and the V segment lost 8 bases, leaving 8 bases of the junction unmatched. The CDR3 loop spans 14 amino acids. From germline, CDR1 is SGHAT and CDR2 FQNNGV. The CDR3 region is CASGGQVSTGELFF. DNA for the CDR3: TGTGCCAGCGGCGGACAGGTTTCAACCGGGGAGCTGTTTTTT.

This clonotype came up once. A much more abundant neighbour one base away suggests this may be a read error. The gene calls are TRBV11-2 and TRBJ1-1; 7 nucleotides line up with TRBD1. This CDR3 is built from 17 residues. CDR1 SGHAT and CDR2 FQNNGV come from the germline V gene. V trimming: 5 bases; J trimming: 3 bases; junction bases outside the gene matches: 15. CDR3: CASSPVTGTAMYTEAFF. CDR3 in DNA: TGTGCCAGCAGCCCCGTAACCGGGACAGCGATGTACACTGAAGCTTTCTTT.

This rearrangement joins TRBV7-8 to TRBJ2-5; D is perhaps TRBD1 (5 bases). V dropped 7 bases and J dropped 3 bases, with 18 bases sitting between them. Germline CDR1 reads SGHVS; CDR2 reads FQNEAQ. This CDR3 is 15 amino acids long. Here the CDR3 DNA reads TGTGCCAGCACCCAGACCAGGGAAGTAGAAGAGACCCAGTACTTC. Its protein is CASTQTREVEETQYF.

The gene calls are TRBV12-3 or TRBV12-4 and TRBJ1-6; TRBD1 might be the D (6 bases). With 3 bases removed from V and 6 bases from J, the gap between germline ends came to 12 bases. CDR3 size: 15 residues. The chain's CDR3 is CASSFMGAFNSPLHF. The DNA of the CDR3 is TGTGCCAGCAGTTTTATGGGGGCTTTTAATTCACCCCTCCACTTT.

The J gene is TRBJ2-1, the V gene TRBV7-2; TRBD2 might be the D (6 bases). The CDR3 length is 15 residues. The V gene lost 1 base and the J gene lost 5 bases, with 12 bases spanning the gap. Germline loops: CDR1 SGHTA, CDR2 FQGNSA. The DNA of the CDR3 is TGTGCCAGCAGCTTAGTCACGGGAGCTAACAATGAGCAGTTCTTC. It codes for CASSLVTGANNEQFF.

The chain couples TRBV7-9 to TRBJ2-1, with D perhaps assigned TRBD1 or TRBD2 (5 bases each). The CDR3 covers 15 residues. Germline V lookup: CDR1 SEHNR, CDR2 FQNEAQ (reference sequence). The V end lost 5 bases, the J end lost 4 bases, and 15 bases lay between the germline ends. The CDR3 sequence: CASSPSGDGYNEQFF. The CDR3 DNA reads TGTGCCAGCAGCCCCTCCGGGGACGGATACAATGAGCAGTTCTTC.

V gene TRBV24-1 combines with J gene TRBJ1-1; no clear D. The CDR3 has 13 amino acids. V was clipped by 7 bases and J by 3 bases, with 11 bases between them. CDR1 KGHDR and CDR2 SFDVKD come from the germline V gene. The CDR3 region has the DNA TGTGCCACCAGGGCCGATCCTGACACTGAAGCTTTCTTT. Protein product: CATRADPDTEAFF.

This clonotype was found once. This CDR3 is CASSSEVREQYF. CDR3 in DNA: TGTGCCAGCAGTTCTGAGGTGCGGGAGCAGTACTTC. The J gene is TRBJ2-7, the V gene TRBV5-4; no reliable D call. Trimming took off 5 bases at V and 7 bases at J, with 13 bases between the two ends. The CDR3 totals 12 residues. Germline CDR1 reads SGHNT; CDR2 reads YYREEE (reference sequence).

The chain carries TRBV14 and TRBJ2-5; perhaps TRBD2 as D (6 bases). V lost 2 bases, J lost 11 bases, and 15 bases lay in between. CDR1 is SGHDN and CDR2 is FVKESK in the germline V gene. The CDR3 covers 13 residues. The CDR3 sequence: CASSQTQGGGQYF. CDR3 nucleotide sequence: TGTGCCAGCAGCCAAACTCAGGGTGGGGGGCAGTACTTC. The variable domain in full, completed from reference TRBV14 and TRBJ2-5, reads EAGVTQFPSHSVIEKGQTVTLRCDPISGHDNLYWYRRVMGKEIKFLLHFVKESKQDESGMPNNRFLAERTGGTYSTLKVQPAELEDSGVYFCASSQTQGGGQYFGPGTRLLVL.

This clonotype occurred a few times. The chain joins TRBV3-1 to TRBJ1-2; 8 bases line up with TRBD1. Losses at the gene ends were 4 bases for V and 4 bases for J; bases not matched to a gene: 11. CDR3 length equals 16 residues. Germline CDR1 LGHDT, CDR2 YNNKEL (reference sequence). The CDR3 protein is CASSPTKTGGIYGYTF. CDR3 nucleotide sequence: TGTGCCAGCAGCCCTACCAAAACAGGGGGGATCTATGGCTACACCTTC.

The V call is TRBV11-3, the J call TRBJ1-6; TRBD1 aligns across 9 bases. The germline CDR1 and CDR2 sequences are SGHNT and YENEEA. V lost 5 bases and J lost 13; bases outside the gene matches: 9. The CDR3 runs to 14 residues. The CDR3 nucleotides read TGTGCCAGCAGCCGGACAGGGGCCAACTACCCCCTCCACTTT. It translates to CASSRTGANYPLHF.

The chain has TRBV6-2 or TRBV6-3 and TRBJ2-7; 8 bases are a match to TRBD2. There are 14 residues in the CDR3. V dropped 6 bases and J dropped 6; count of bases not matched to a gene: 10. Germline lookup yields CDR1 MNHEY and CDR2 SVGEGT. CDR3 sequence (DNA): TGTGCCAGCAGGAGGACTAGCTTGGAAAGCGAGCAGTACTTC. It codes for CASRRTSLESEQYF.

The chain uses TRBV7-2 and TRBJ2-3, with 7 bases that match TRBD2. The CDR3 sequence is 14 residues long. Trimming cost V 7 bases and J 4 bases; bases outside gene matches: 8. CDR1 is SGHTA and CDR2 is FQGNSA in the germline V gene. The CDR3 here is CASNWASGADTQYF. The CDR3, as DNA: TGTGCCAGCAACTGGGCGAGCGGGGCAGATACGCAGTATTTT.

J is TRBJ2-1 and V is TRBV6-2 or TRBV6-3; 10 bases are shared with TRBD1. CDR1 and CDR2 (germline): MNHEY, SVGEGT. With 5 bases clipped from V and 8 bases from J, the junction kept 12 bases outside the gene matches. The CDR3 extends over 16 amino acids. As DNA, the CDR3 is TGTGCCAGCAGTCATCCGGGGGCGGGGACAGGGGATGAGCAGTTCTTC. It is translated as CASSHPGAGTGDEQFF.

V gene TRBV3-1 combines with J gene TRBJ1-2, with D uncertain. CDR1 is LGHDT and CDR2 is YNNKEL in the germline V gene (reference sequence). Trimming cost V 1 base and J 6 bases, with 9 bases left between them. The CDR3 runs 13 residues. The CDR3 nucleotides read TGTGCCAGCAGCCAAGGCTTTCTGGATGGCTACACCTTC. As protein: CASSQGFLDGYTF.

This clonotype has a count of ten or more. The V call is TRBV6-6, the J call TRBJ2-7; D might be TRBD1 (5 bases). The CDR3 sequence is 15 residues long. The V gene's germline CDR1 is MNHNY and CDR2 SVGAGI (reference sequence). The V end lost 6 bases, the J end lost 1 base, and 16 bases lay between the germline ends. The CDR3 sequence: CASRTEAARSYEQYF. CDR3 bases: TGTGCCAGCAGGACAGAGGCCGCAAGGTCCTACGAGCAGTACTTC.